These 15 T cell receptor beta chains were all obtained from the same sample, sequenced in a study of regulatory T cells in long-lasting Graves disease. Regarding time point: newly diagnosed GD, antithyroid drugs for less than 3 months. After RNA was extracted from PBMCs, the TCR library was made from it. Sequencing libraries for TCR beta were prepared with iRepertoire HTBI primers and Arm-PCR of CDR3 regions. TCRdb recomputed calls from the multiplex PCR reads with MiXCR, one row per CDR3 protein. The sample includes roughly 500,000 distinct CDR3 sequences, 13% to 15% of them seen just once. These data are also associated with another study on T cells in Graves' hyperthyroidism and ophthalmopathy.

Material: peripheral blood mononuclear cells (PBMCs), obtained at new diagnosis, from a patient treated with antithyroid drugs. These receptors were collected from a woman in her 50s with Graves disease.

This clonotype was recorded at least ten times. V usage is TRBV14 and J usage is TRBJ2-1, with TRBD1 matching over 7 bases. Per germline, CDR1 SGHDN and CDR2 FVKESK. The V segment lost 2 bases and the J segment 4 bases; nucleotides outside the gene matches: 14. CDR3 size: 18 residues. The CDR3 loop reads CASSQLTGFDPTYNEQFF. CDR3 in DNA: TGTGCCAGCAGCCAACTGACAGGGTTCGACCCCACTTACAATGAGCAGTTCTTC.

This chain uses TRBV27 with TRBJ2-1, with 7 bases identical to TRBD2. Trimming took 2 bases from V and 4 from J; bases not matched to a gene: 11. CDR1 and CDR2 from the germline V gene are MNHEY and SMNVEV (reference sequence). The CDR3 extends over 17 amino acids. In DNA, the CDR3 is TGTGCCAGCAGTTTAATGGTGCGGGAGTTTTCATACAATGAGCAGTTCTTC. Translating gives CASSLMVREFSYNEQFF.

In this sample, this clonotype turned up a few times. This chain connects TRBV20-1 to TRBJ2-1, with TRBD2 matching over 15 bases. This CDR3 region has 15 residues. CDR1 is DFQATT and CDR2 is SNEGSKA in the germline V gene (reference sequence). J lost 4 bases, V lost 5 bases, and 3 bases had no gene match. This CDR3 is CSAGTSGRTYNEQFF. The CDR3, as DNA: TGCAGTGCTGGGACTAGCGGGAGGACGTACAATGAGCAGTTCTTC.

There are many counts of this clonotype. The rearrangement links TRBV2 to TRBJ1-6; 12 bases are shared with TRBD1. The CDR3 has 15 residues. CDR1 is SNHLY and CDR2 is FYNNEI in the germline V gene. Trimming at V came to 5 bases and at J to 9 bases, leaving 5 bases not matched to a gene. CDR3: CASSYRDRGPSPLHF. CDR3 DNA: TGTGCCAGCAGTTACCGGGACAGGGGGCCTTCACCCCTCCACTTT.

This clonotype appeared many times. The chain has TRBV10-2 and TRBJ2-1; D call uncertain. V was pared by 5 bases and J by 0 bases, with 11 bases between. The CDR3 is 15 amino acids. Germline V gene sequence: CDR1 WSHSY, CDR2 SAAADI. CDR3 sequence reads: CASSWQTISYNEQFF. In DNA, the CDR3 is TGCGCCAGCAGTTGGCAGACCATCTCCTACAATGAGCAGTTCTTC.

This chain links TRBV5-1 with TRBJ2-1, with D perhaps given as TRBD1 or TRBD2 (7 bases each). The CDR3 has 19 amino acids. V was clipped by 0 bases and J by 3 bases, with 22 bases between them. Germline lookup yields CDR1 SGHRS and CDR2 YFSETQ. As DNA, the CDR3 is TGCGCCAGCAGCTTGGACACATGGGAGGGGGCTAGCGGCTACAATGAGCAGTTCTTC. Translated, it gives CASSLDTWEGASGYNEQFF. The whole variable domain, filled in from reference TRBV5-1 and TRBJ2-1, reads KAGVTQTPRYLIKTRGQQVTLSCSPISGHRSVSWYQQTPGQGLQFLFEYFSETQRNKGNFPGRFSGRQFSNSRSEMNVSTLELGDSALYLCASSLDTWEGASGYNEQFFGPGTRLTVL.

This clonotype was observed a handful of times. The chain is built from TRBV6-1 and TRBJ2-1, with a possible D match to TRBD2 (5 bases). V gave up 2 bases and J gave up 8 bases, with 10 bases separating them. This CDR3 spans 13 amino acids. Looked up from germline, CDR1 is MNHNS and CDR2 is SASEGT. This CDR3 reads CASSESWRYEQFF. The CDR3 nucleotides are TGTGCCAGCAGTGAATCTTGGAGGTATGAGCAGTTCTTC.

This clonotype was detected only once. V is TRBV5-1 and J is TRBJ1-1, with D possibly being TRBD1 (6 bases). CDR1 SGHRS and CDR2 YFSETQ come from the germline V gene. The V end was cut by 1 base, the J end by 0 bases, with 13 bases between. The CDR3 is made up of 16 amino acids. The CDR3 sequence: CASSLNREIMNTEAFF. DNA for the CDR3: TGCGCCAGCAGCTTGAACAGGGAGATAATGAACACTGAAGCTTTCTTT. Supplemented by reference TRBV5-1 and TRBJ1-1, the full variable domain reads KAGVTQTPRYLIKTRGQQVTLSCSPISGHRSVSWYQQTPGQGLQFLFEYFSETQRNKGNFPGRFSGRQFSNSRSEMNVSTLELGDSALYLCASSLNREIMNTEAFFGQGTRLTVV.

Note on this clonotype: Without the conserved terminal phenylalanine or tryptophan, this CDR3 likely stems from a read error. The rearrangement links TRBV27 to TRBJ2-6, with D unclear. Germline values: CDR1 MNHEY, CDR2 SMNVEV (reference sequence). V was shortened by 3 bases and J by 0 bases, with 15 bases between the two germline ends. CDR3 size: 18 residues. The CDR3 here is CASSFYGMTSSGANVLTS. CDR3 nucleotide sequence: TGTGCCAGCAGTTTCTACGGAATGACCTCCTCTGGGGCCAACGTCCTGACTTCC.

This clonotype was picked up many times. The chain combines TRBV7-9 with TRBJ2-7; D is perhaps TRBD1 (5 bases). Germline V gene sequence: CDR1 SEHNR, CDR2 FQNEAQ (reference sequence). Trimming stripped 5 bases from V and 6 bases from J, with 20 bases between. This CDR3 has 15 amino acids. CDR3 DNA: TGTGCCAGCAGCCCGCCCCGCAGGGCCTTAGCCGAGCAGTACTTC. This encodes CASSPPRRALAEQYF.

This clonotype was detected ten times or more. The J gene is TRBJ2-7, the V gene TRBV6-5; 11 positions match TRBD2. Germline V CDR1 and CDR2: MNHEY, SVGAGI. CDR3 length equals 15 residues. The ends lost 3 bases at V and 4 bases at J; junction bases unmatched: 5. CDR3 nucleotides: TGTGCCAGCAGTTATGGAACTAGCGGGAGTTACGAGCAGTACTTC. Translated: CASSYGTSGSYEQYF.

In this sample, this clonotype turned up many times. This sequence joins TRBV6-1 and TRBJ2-1; D is unclear. This CDR3 region has 15 residues. Germline CDR1 reads MNHNS; CDR2 reads SASEGT. The V and J ends lost 3 bases and 1 base respectively, with 10 bases between them. This chain's CDR3 is CASSERWLSYNEQFF. CDR3 nucleotides: TGTGCCAGCAGTGAGCGTTGGCTATCCTACAATGAGCAGTTCTTC.

This clonotype was found many times. J is TRBJ2-1 and V is TRBV6-2 or TRBV6-3, with D unresolved. Per the germline V gene, CDR1 is MNHEY and CDR2 is SVGEGT. The ends were cut back, 6 bases at V and 0 bases at J, with 9 bases in the middle. The length of the CDR3 is 14 residues. Written as DNA, the CDR3 is TGTGCCAGCAGCCCTCTAGGCTCCTACAATGAGCAGTTCTTC. Its protein is CASSPLGSYNEQFF.

This clonotype appeared a few times. V and J are TRBV4-1 and TRBJ1-4; D is perhaps TRBD1 (6 bases). The CDR3 extends over 16 amino acids. Per germline, CDR1 MGHRA and CDR2 YSYEKL. V lost 3 bases and J lost 7, with 18 bases in between. CDR3 sequence reads: CASSHPSGASGEKLFF. The CDR3 nucleotides read TGCGCCAGCAGCCACCCCTCGGGGGCCTCGGGTGAAAAACTGTTTTTT.

In regard to this clonotype: A much larger clone differs from this one at a single base, so this may be a read error. V usage is TRBV13 and J usage is TRBJ2-5; D is possibly TRBD2 (6 bases). Germline assignment: CDR1 PRHDT and CDR2 FYEKMQ (reference sequence). This CDR3 contains 14 residues. CDR3 protein: CVSSLGDSQETQYF. The CDR3 nucleotides are TGTGTCAGCAGCTTAGGGGACTCCCAAGAGACCCAGTACTTC.